These T cell receptor beta chains were read from a single sample in a study of shared clonotypes between healthy human individuals. Clones were sequenced by immunoSEQ multiplex PCR, and TCRdb holds only the in-frame ones, with some missing. The sample lists about 1,900,000 clones; about 95% were seen once. Source material: naive CD8+ T cells sorted from blood. These receptors were collected from a man aged 18 to 30 in good health. Both conserved end residues are part of each CDR3. Fields, in order: clone size, V gene, J gene, D gene, CDR3 length, CDR3 protein, CDR3 DNA. The D gene is left open where the match is weak. The size field is filled for only some rows; it gives once, few, many or a size class.

NA	TRBV10-3	TRBJ2-1	TRBD2	14	CAISETSGGSEQFF	TGTGCCATCAGTGAGACTAGCGGGGGGTCAGAGCAGTTCTTC
NA	TRBV4-3	TRBJ2-1	NA	17	CASSQLYSRTAHNEQFF	TGCGCCAGCAGCCAATTATATAGCAGGACAGCCCACAATGAGCAGTTCTTC
NA	TRBV25-1	TRBJ2-6	TRBD1	17	CASSESTGYSGANVLTF	TGTGCCAGCAGTGAATCGACAGGGTATTCAGGGGCCAACGTCCTGACTTTC
NA	TRBV15	TRBJ2-5	NA	14	CATSSPPPAVTQYF	TGTGCCACCAGCAGCCCCCCCCCAGCCGTGACCCAGTACTTC
NA	TRBV27	TRBJ2-1	NA	12	CASSFSPEEQFF	TGTGCCAGCAGTTTCTCCCCGGAAGAGCAGTTCTTC
NA	TRBV7-9	TRBJ2-6	NA	18	CASSSTGTGSSGANVLTF	TGTGCCAGCAGCTCTACCGGGACGGGAAGCTCTGGGGCCAACGTCCTGACTTTC
NA	TRBV29-1	TRBJ2-1	NA	14	CSVEGGEYYNEQFF	TGCAGCGTTGAGGGCGGGGAATACTACAATGAGCAGTTCTTC
NA	TRBV19	TRBJ2-7	NA	14	CASSIGRGSYEQYF	TGTGCCAGTAGTATAGGACGGGGGTCCTACGAGCAGTACTTC
NA	TRBV30	TRBJ1-4	NA	14	CAWSGRQPNEKLFF	TGTGCCTGGAGTGGAAGACAGCCTAATGAAAAACTGTTTTTT
NA	TRBV6-5	TRBJ1-2	NA	15	CASSYGEAPPEGYTF	TGTGCCAGCAGTTACGGGGAGGCCCCACCAGAAGGCTACACCTTC
NA	TRBV11-2	TRBJ2-3	NA	12	CASSRGLDTQYF	TGTGCCAGCAGCCGGGGACTAGATACGCAGTATTTT
NA	TRBV7-9	TRBJ1-2	TRBD1	14	CASSLDDRVGGYTF	TGTGCCAGCAGCTTAGACGACAGGGTTGGAGGCTACACCTTC
NA	TRBV11-2	TRBJ2-5	TRBD2	18	CASSLEGLAGDLYGTQYF	TGTGCCAGCAGCTTAGAAGGACTAGCGGGAGATCTGTACGGGACCCAGTACTTC
NA	TRBV6-1	TRBJ1-5	NA	19	CASSEVKTLQGVGNQPQHF	TGTGCCAGCAGTGAAGTCAAGACCTTACAGGGCGTCGGCAATCAGCCCCAGCATTTT
NA	TRBV4-3	TRBJ2-7	TRBD2	15	CASSPVAGGPNEQYF	TGCGCCAGCAGCCCTGTAGCGGGAGGGCCTAACGAGCAGTACTTC
NA	TRBV4-1	TRBJ1-4	NA	16	CASSQRKQLLNEKLFF	TGCGCCAGCAGCCAAAGAAAGCAACTGCTAAATGAAAAACTGTTTTTT
NA	TRBV29-1	TRBJ2-1	TRBD2	14	CSVRGLAGRNEQFF	TGCAGCGTTCGAGGCCTAGCGGGAAGAAATGAGCAGTTCTTC
once	TRBV27	TRBJ2-3	NA	15	CASSFDPTLTDTQYF	TGTGCCAGCAGTTTTGACCCCACGCTAACAGATACGCAGTATTTT
once	TRBV11-2	TRBJ2-1	TRBD2	15	CASSLLAGGSNEQFF	TGTGCCAGCAGCTTACTAGCGGGGGGTTCCAATGAGCAGTTCTTC
NA	TRBV7-8	TRBJ1-5	TRBD1	20	CASSSSPYRGADISNQPQHF	TGTGCCAGCAGCTCATCCCCCTACAGGGGGGCGGATATAAGCAATCAGCCCCAGCATTTT
NA	TRBV11-2	TRBJ2-1	NA	14	CASSLSFGYNEQFF	TGTGCCAGCAGCTTATCTTTCGGATACAATGAGCAGTTCTTC
NA	TRBV15	TRBJ2-7	TRBD1	14	CATSRRQGPHEQYF	TGTGCCACCAGCAGACGACAGGGACCCCACGAGCAGTACTTC
few	TRBV10-1	TRBJ2-7	TRBD1	10	CAKGASQGYF	TGCGCCAAGGGGGCGAGCCAGGGGTACTTC
NA	TRBV27	TRBJ2-1	TRBD2	15	CASSLGLAAYNEQFF	TGTGCCAGCAGTTTGGGACTAGCGGCCTACAATGAGCAGTTCTTC
NA	TRBV10-2	TRBJ2-3	NA	11	CASSDESTQYF	TGCGCCAGCAGTGATGAGAGTACGCAGTATTTT
NA	TRBV27	TRBJ2-1	TRBD2	16	CASSLSTSGGIGEQFF	TGTGCCAGCAGTTTATCCACTAGCGGGGGGATAGGGGAGCAGTTCTTC
NA	TRBV19	TRBJ2-3	NA	15	CASTAADLSTDTQYF	TGTGCCAGTACCGCGGCGGACCTTAGCACAGATACGCAGTATTTT
NA	TRBV5-6	TRBJ2-7	TRBD2	12	CASSPGGYEQYF	TGTGCCAGCAGCCCGGGGGGGTACGAGCAGTACTTC
NA	TRBV7-2	TRBJ2-3	NA	15	CASSPLWEGTDTQYF	TGTGCCAGCAGCCCCCTATGGGAAGGAACAGATACGCAGTATTTT
NA	TRBV7-9	TRBJ2-7	TRBD1	16	CASSCAKGQGLCEQYF	TGTGCCAGCAGCTGTGCAAAGGGACAGGGGCTTTGCGAGCAGTACTTC
NA	TRBV7-8	TRBJ2-3	NA	16	CASSRLAESDTDTQYF	TGTGCCAGCAGTAGATTAGCGGAAAGCGACACAGATACGCAGTATTTT
NA	TRBV7-6	TRBJ2-1	NA	12	CASSLDGNEQFF	TGTGCCAGCAGCTTAGACGGCAATGAGCAGTTCTTC
NA	TRBV7-3	TRBJ2-1	TRBD1	16	CASSFGPGQGYNEQFF	TGTGCCAGCAGCTTCGGCCCGGGACAGGGGTACAATGAGCAGTTCTTC
NA	TRBV6-5	TRBJ2-3	TRBD1	15	CASSRGRSPTDTQYF	TGTGCCAGCAGTAGGGGGCGGTCGCCCACAGATACGCAGTATTTT
NA	TRBV27	TRBJ2-7	NA	14	CASSFSAGTYEQYF	TGTGCCAGCAGTTTCTCAGCTGGAACGTACGAGCAGTACTTC
NA	TRBV7-2	TRBJ2-7	NA	15	CASSLGRRLAYEQYF	TGTGCCAGCAGCTTAGGTCGGCGGCTGGCCTACGAGCAGTACTTC
NA	TRBV7-2	TRBJ2-1	NA	15	CASSRWAEAYNEQFF	TGTGCCAGCAGCCGGTGGGCTGAAGCCTACAATGAGCAGTTCTTC
NA	TRBV11-2	TRBJ2-5	NA	16	CASSESRTPFQETQYF	TGTGCCAGCAGCGAGTCGAGGACTCCCTTTCAAGAGACCCAGTACTTC
NA	TRBV6-6	TRBJ2-3	TRBD2	14	CASSPTSGRDTQYF	TGTGCCAGCAGCCCGACTAGCGGCCGAGATACGCAGTATTTT
NA	TRBV30	TRBJ1-2	NA	12	CAWSEVNEGYTF	TGTGCCTGGAGTGAAGTCAATGAAGGCTACACCTTC